The clone carrying this T cell receptor (beta chain) was found a few times. Its specificity is not known. CDR3 length: 12 amino acids. Unmatched junction bases numbered 7, after V lost 4 bases and J lost 13 bases. Germline V gene sequence: CDR1 SGHTA, CDR2 FQGNSA. These data are taken from a study of T cell repertoires in cytomegalovirus infection. Whole-study context: Public signatures in TCR beta pointed to CMV infection and matching HLA type.

TCRdb recomputed calls from the reads with MiXCR, one row per CDR3 protein. Altogether about 530,000 distinct CDR3 sequences are present, more than 25% being singletons, with the ten largest covering 13%. Study results and caveats: Ex vivo responses were dominated by HLA-C-restricted CMV-specific TCR beta clonotypes. Summed public TCR beta family frequency identified CMV carriers bearing the relevant HLA.

The source is a human donor in good health (CMV status not recorded). Some clones in this sample may be carry-over from other donors' samples. The chain links TRBV7-2 to TRBJ2-3; TRBD1 matches at 8 bases. Sequencing input: PBMCs. The CDR3 nucleotides are TGTGCCAGCAGCTCGACAGGGGATGGGGAGTATTTT. Encoded protein: CASSSTGDGEYF.